The source of this TCR beta chain is a study of post-analysis software for immune sequencing data. Study conclusions and caveats: Several TRBV segments (TRBV5-6, TRBV5-1 and TRBV20-1 among them) occurred more frequently in patients than in controls. Comparison with controls showed significantly lower normalized Chao1 diversity in multiple sclerosis patients.

The CDR3 covers 13 residues. From germline, CDR1 is DFQATT and CDR2 SNEGSKA (reference sequence). TCR beta libraries were prepared from cDNA with unique molecular identifiers. Input populations of 1 to 10 million T cells gave rise to 500,000 or so cDNA molecules. MiXCR, applied by TCRdb to the PCR reads, yields one record per CDR3 protein. The sample contains about 430,000 distinct CDR3 sequences, 30% to 40% of which appear only once. This clonotype was counted a few times. Its antigen is unidentified. The sequence was obtained from a girl aged 2-10 years with multiple sclerosis. Sample: blood. The chain recombines TRBV20-1 with TRBJ2-7; possibly TRBD2 for D (6 bases). TRBJ2-5 matches the DNA end more closely, so the J call is doubtful. CDR3 nucleotides: TGCAGTGCTAGGGGAGGTCACCAAGAGACCCAGTACTTC. Translated, it gives CSARGGHQETQYF.